These 28 T cell receptor beta chains were sequenced from one sample in a study of cytomegalovirus exposure and HLA in healthy donors. Primers: 60 Vbeta forward and 13 Jbeta reverse. The protocol was immunoSEQ multiplex PCR, while the TCRdb copy is restricted to in-frame clones and leaves out a portion. The sample has 100,000 to 150,000 clones; about 70% are singletons. Sequencing used PBMCs. The receptors shown here come from a woman aged 40 to 50 in good health and CMV-seronegative.

This chain connects TRBV28 to TRBJ1-3; perhaps TRBD1 as D (6 bases). This CDR3 contains 15 residues. The V and J ends lost 2 bases and 4 bases respectively, with 12 bases between them. Germline CDR1 reads MDHEN; CDR2 reads SYDVKM. The CDR3 region has the DNA TGTGCCAGCAGTTTAGTACAGGGTGTAGGAAACACCATATATTTT. Translation gives CASSLVQGVGNTIYF.

V usage is TRBV19 and J usage is TRBJ1-4, with D hard to call. The length of the CDR3 is 14 residues. Trimming removed 7 bases from V and 8 bases from J, with 17 bases in between. The germline V gene encodes CDR1 LNHDA and CDR2 SQIVND (reference sequence). CDR3: CASINTGEREKLFF. The CDR3 nucleotides read TGTGCCAGTATCAACACTGGTGAGCGGGAAAAACTGTTTTTT.

The rearrangement uses TRBV7-9 and TRBJ2-7, with TRBD1 matching 7 bases. Germline loops: CDR1 SEHNR, CDR2 FQNEAQ (reference sequence). After removal of 2 bases from V and 5 bases from J, the junction contained 6 bases not matched to a gene. CDR3 length: 14 residues. The CDR3 DNA reads TGTGCCAGCAGCTTATCTCAGGGGGATGACGAGCAGTACTTC. Its protein is CASSLSQGDDEQYF.

This chain joins TRBV5-1 and TRBJ2-5; 11 nucleotides match TRBD2. Germline loops: CDR1 SGHRS, CDR2 YFSETQ. The length of the CDR3 is 15 residues. Trimming at V came to 4 bases and at J to 2 bases, leaving 4 bases not matched to a gene. This CDR3 reads CASSRGLAVQETQYF. The DNA of the CDR3 is TGCGCCAGCAGCAGGGGACTAGCGGTGCAAGAGACCCAGTACTTC.

The rearrangement joins TRBV7-9 to TRBJ1-1; D call uncertain. V was pared by 0 bases and J by 7 bases, with 9 bases between. The germline V gene encodes CDR1 SEHNR and CDR2 FQNEAQ (reference sequence). The CDR3 runs 13 residues. This CDR3 is CASSLAGLFEAFF. The CDR3 DNA follows: TGTGCCAGCAGCTTAGCCGGGTTATTTGAAGCTTTCTTT.

This clone has more than one count but fewer than ten. The J gene is TRBJ1-5, the V gene TRBV9, with 8 bases that match TRBD1. Trimming took 0 bases from V and 7 from J; bases not matched to a gene: 6. The CDR3 length is 15 residues. CDR1 SGDLS and CDR2 YYNGEE come from the germline V gene. The chain's CDR3 is CASSVGTGTRQPQHF. The CDR3 nucleotides are TGTGCCAGCAGCGTAGGGACAGGGACCCGGCAGCCCCAGCATTTT.

For this clone: The same CDR3 arises from other DNA sequences in this sample as well. The V and J genes are TRBV9 and TRBJ2-1; 7 bases fit TRBD2. V lost 0 bases to trimming and J lost 1 base; unmatched junction nucleotides: 1. CDR3 length equals 15 residues. Germline V CDR1 and CDR2: SGDLS, YYNGEE. CDR3 sequence: CASSVGAGSYNEQFF. The CDR3 DNA reads as TGTGCCAGCAGCGTAGGAGCGGGGTCCTACAATGAGCAGTTCTTC.

The genes are TRBV5-1 and TRBJ2-7; the D gene is possibly TRBD1 (6 bases). The V and J ends lost 4 bases and 2 bases respectively, with 19 bases between them. Germline V gene lookup returns CDR1 SGHRS and CDR2 YFSETQ. The CDR3 has 16 amino acids. CDR3 sequence: CASSDLPQGSAYEQYF. CDR3 DNA sequence: TGCGCCAGCAGCGATCTCCCTCAGGGGAGCGCCTACGAGCAGTACTTC.

This clone was picked up a small number of times. The V call is TRBV19, the J call TRBJ2-7, with D perhaps matching TRBD1 (5 bases). The V gene lost 4 bases and the J gene lost 2 bases, with 15 bases spanning the gap. CDR3 size: 15 residues. Germline-derived CDR1 and CDR2 are LNHDA and SQIVND (reference sequence). The chain's CDR3 is CASSTRLTDTYEQYF. The CDR3 coding sequence is TGTGCCAGTAGTACCCGTTTGACGGACACCTACGAGCAGTACTTC. Using reference TRBV19 and TRBJ2-7 for the parts outside the CDR3, the full variable domain is DGGITQSPKYLFRKEGQNVTLSCEQNLNHDAMYWYRQDPGQGLRLIYYSQIVNDFQKGDIAEGYSVSREKKESFPLTVTSAQKNPTAFYLCASSTRLTDTYEQYFGPGTRLTVT.

CDR3 nucleotides: TGTGCCAGCGAGGGCCGGGCAGGGGTCACAGATACGCAGTATTTT. It yields the protein CASEGRAGVTDTQYF. The genes are TRBV2 and TRBJ2-3, with D possibly being TRBD1 (6 bases). CDR1 and CDR2 from the germline V gene are SNHLY and FYNNEI. This CDR3 comprises 15 residues. V was cut by 8 bases and J by 2 bases, with 17 bases left in between.

This chain links TRBV4-1 with TRBJ2-5; 9 bases line up with TRBD1. The J call could be wrong; TRBJ2-7 is a better fit for the DNA end. Germline CDR1 MGHRA, CDR2 YSYEKL. The CDR3 is 14 residues long. The CDR3 spells CASSQGQGAYEQYF. In nucleotides, the CDR3 is TGCGCCAGCAGCCAAGGACAGGGGGCCTACGAGCAGTACTTC.

The rearrangement links TRBV19 to TRBJ1-5; D is unresolved. Germline values: CDR1 LNHDA, CDR2 SQIVND (reference sequence). There are 13 residues in the CDR3. This chain's CDR3 is CAGGWEGNQPQHF. CDR3 DNA sequence: TGTGCTGGTGGATGGGAGGGCAATCAGCCCCAGCATTTT.

This rearrangement joins TRBV2 to TRBJ1-6, with a weak D call TRBD1 (5 bases). CDR3 size: 15 residues. The germline gives CDR1 SNHLY, CDR2 FYNNEI. Trimming removed 6 bases from V and 0 bases from J, with 9 bases in between. For the CDR3, the DNA is TGTGCCAGCAGGGGCGGGGGCTCCTATAATTCACCCCTCCACTTT. This gives the protein CASRGGGSYNSPLHF.

The chain has TRBV2 and TRBJ2-7, with a possible D match to TRBD1 (6 bases). The CDR3 runs to 13 residues. V gave up 7 bases and J gave up 7 bases, with 17 bases separating them. Germline CDR1 and CDR2: SNHLY and FYNNEI. CDR3: CASTDRIIQEQYF. Written as DNA, the CDR3 is TGTGCCAGCACAGACAGGATAATACAAGAGCAGTACTTC.

CDR3 sequence (DNA): TGTGCCAGCAGTGAAGCAGGGGGAAATACGCAGTATTTT. As protein: CASSEAGGNTQYF. V usage is TRBV6-1 and J usage is TRBJ2-3, with D perhaps matching TRBD1 (6 bases). This CDR3 spans 13 amino acids. V was trimmed by 0 bases and J by 7 bases, leaving 8 bases between them. The germline gives CDR1 MNHNS, CDR2 SASEGT.

The chain recombines TRBV27 with TRBJ1-6, with TRBD1 identical over 9 bases. Trimming at V came to 6 bases and at J to 1 base, leaving 4 bases not matched to a gene. In germline, CDR1 is MNHEY, CDR2 SMNVEV (reference sequence). The CDR3 runs 16 residues. The CDR3 sequence: CASSLGQGSYNSPLHF. The CDR3 DNA reads as TGTGCCAGCAGCCTCGGACAGGGGTCCTATAATTCACCCCTCCACTTT.

This clone has a single count. This chain joins TRBV5-1 and TRBJ1-3, with 9 bases lining up with TRBD1. The V gene end was trimmed by 4 bases and the J gene end by 5 bases; junction bases not matched to a gene: 7. The germline V gene encodes CDR1 SGHRS and CDR2 YFSETQ. CDR3 length: 15 residues. In DNA, the CDR3 is TGCGCCAGCAGCCCTGGAACAGGGGGCCGAAACACCATATATTTT. It specifies CASSPGTGGRNTIYF.

The chain is built from TRBV5-8 and TRBJ2-7; a weak D match, TRBD2 (6 bases). Germline loops: CDR1 SGHTS, CDR2 YDEGEE. Trimming removed 3 bases at V and 0 bases at J, with 13 bases between. CDR3 length: 15 residues. The CDR3 nucleotides read TGTGCCAGCAGCTGGGGGGACGAGAGCTCCTACGAGCAGTACTTC. It specifies CASSWGDESSYEQYF.

This chain connects TRBV7-2 to TRBJ1-2, with 7 bases identical to TRBD1. V shed 1 base and J 8 bases; nucleotides not matched to a gene: 7. Germline CDR1 reads SGHTA; CDR2 reads FQGNSA. The CDR3 extends over 14 amino acids. CDR3 amino acids: CASSLGPGGMGYTF. CDR3 in DNA: TGTGCCAGCAGCTTAGGCCCAGGGGGTATGGGCTACACCTTC.

Only a few counts were recorded for this clone. The chain has TRBV11-2 and TRBJ1-2; weak D call: TRBD1 (6 bases). Trimming shortened V by 5 bases and J by 7 bases, and 20 bases separated the two germline ends. Per the germline V gene, CDR1 is SGHAT and CDR2 is FQNNGV. The CDR3 covers 15 residues. The DNA of the CDR3 is TGTGCCAGCAGCCCGGTCAGGGGAGGGCGCGGTGGCTACACCTTC. Residues: CASSPVRGGRGGYTF.

V gene TRBV15 combines with J gene TRBJ1-4; a weak D match, TRBD1 (5 bases). Germline V gene sequence: CDR1 LNHNV, CDR2 YYDKDF (reference sequence). Between the trimmed V and J ends, which lost 6 bases and 7 bases, there was a span of 12 bases. CDR3 length equals 13 residues. DNA for the CDR3: TGTGCCACCAGGCAGGGTGGTATTGAAAAACTGTTTTTT. Translated, it gives CATRQGGIEKLFF.

This chain uses TRBV5-1 with TRBJ1-1, with 8 bases identical to TRBD1. Germline assignment: CDR1 SGHRS and CDR2 YFSETQ. Trimming at V came to 4 bases and at J to 4 bases, leaving 6 bases not matched to a gene. CDR3 length: 14 amino acids. The DNA of the CDR3 is TGCGCCAGCAGCCGTCCCACAGGGGGCACTGAAGCTTTCTTT. Amino acids: CASSRPTGGTEAFF.

This chain's CDR3 is CASSFRGGRTDTQYF. Here the CDR3 DNA reads TGTGCCAGCAGTTTCAGGGGCGGGAGAACAGATACGCAGTATTTT. The chain joins TRBV27 to TRBJ2-3, with D perhaps TRBD2 (7 bases). The CDR3 consists of 15 residues. Germline CDR1 reads MNHEY; CDR2 reads SMNVEV (reference sequence). Trimming removed 3 bases at V and 3 bases at J, with 13 bases between.

The chain links TRBV30 to TRBJ2-2; perhaps TRBD2 as D (6 bases). Germline lookup yields CDR1 GTSNPN and CDR2 SVGIG (reference sequence). The CDR3 loop spans 14 amino acids. V was trimmed by 0 bases and J by 1 base, leaving 6 bases between them. The chain's CDR3 is CAWSVAGNTGELFF. The CDR3 nucleotides read TGTGCCTGGAGTGTAGCGGGGAACACCGGGGAGCTGTTTTTT. The full variable domain, in which reference TRBV30 and TRBJ2-2 provide the parts outside the CDR3, is SQTIHQWPATLVQPVGSPLSLECTVEGTSNPNLYWYRQAAGRGLQLLFYSVGIGQISSEVPQNLSASRPQDRQFILSSKKLLLSDSGFYLCAWSVAGNTGELFFGEGSRLTVL.

This rearrangement joins TRBV4-3 to TRBJ1-2; D may be TRBD1 (6 bases). CDR3 length: 14 residues. Trimming pared 0 bases from V and 5 bases from J, leaving 10 bases between. CDR1 and CDR2 from the germline V gene are LGHNA and YSLEER. In nucleotides, the CDR3 is TGCGCCAGCAGCCAAGATACGCAGGGGTATGGCTACACCTTC. It yields the protein CASSQDTQGYGYTF.

The V and J genes are TRBV29-1 and TRBJ1-2, with 8 bases identical to TRBD1. The V and J ends lost 5 bases and 4 bases, in that order; junction bases with no gene match: 6. The germline V gene encodes CDR1 SQVTM and CDR2 ANQGSEA. This CDR3 contains 13 residues. CDR3 protein: CSVNDRGSYGYTF. CDR3 DNA: TGCAGCGTTAACGACAGGGGATCCTATGGCTACACCTTC.

The chain uses TRBV9 and TRBJ2-2, with a tentative D call TRBD2 (6 bases). This CDR3 contains 15 residues. With 4 bases removed from V and 5 bases from J, the gap between germline ends came to 15 bases. Germline CDR1 is SGDLS and CDR2 is YYNGEE. In DNA, the CDR3 is TGTGCCAGCAGCCCCGGGGGATTAGGGACCGGGGAGCTGTTTTTT. It translates to CASSPGGLGTGELFF.

This sequence joins TRBV7-8 and TRBJ1-1; no clear D gene. Trimming removed 5 bases at V and 7 bases at J, with 14 bases between. The germline V gene has CDR1 SGHVS and CDR2 FQNEAQ. The CDR3 is made up of 13 amino acids. CDR3 DNA sequence: TGTGCCAGCAGCCCTTTAGGGAGGATTGAAGCTTTCTTT. This codes for CASSPLGRIEAFF.